What follows is one T cell receptor beta chain and its context. This record comes from a study of T cell changes during pregnancy in multiple sclerosis. TCRdb's table, derived via immunoSEQ multiplex PCR, lists solely in-frame clones and lacks some. The table has around 100,000 clones, about 94% seen once. The CDR3 runs 14 residues. Germline CDR1 KGHSY, CDR2 FQNENV. Trimming took 7 bases from V and 1 from J, leaving 14 bases between them. Sequencing was performed on peripheral blood, taken before pregnancy. J is TRBJ2-7 and V is TRBV16, with TRBD1 as a possible D gene (5 bases). This clonotype originated in a female donor with multiple sclerosis, enrolled in a pregnancy study. The DNA of the CDR3 is TGTGCCAGCAACCTACGCCAGGGATCCTACGAGCAGTACTTC. Translated: CASNLRQGSYEQYF.